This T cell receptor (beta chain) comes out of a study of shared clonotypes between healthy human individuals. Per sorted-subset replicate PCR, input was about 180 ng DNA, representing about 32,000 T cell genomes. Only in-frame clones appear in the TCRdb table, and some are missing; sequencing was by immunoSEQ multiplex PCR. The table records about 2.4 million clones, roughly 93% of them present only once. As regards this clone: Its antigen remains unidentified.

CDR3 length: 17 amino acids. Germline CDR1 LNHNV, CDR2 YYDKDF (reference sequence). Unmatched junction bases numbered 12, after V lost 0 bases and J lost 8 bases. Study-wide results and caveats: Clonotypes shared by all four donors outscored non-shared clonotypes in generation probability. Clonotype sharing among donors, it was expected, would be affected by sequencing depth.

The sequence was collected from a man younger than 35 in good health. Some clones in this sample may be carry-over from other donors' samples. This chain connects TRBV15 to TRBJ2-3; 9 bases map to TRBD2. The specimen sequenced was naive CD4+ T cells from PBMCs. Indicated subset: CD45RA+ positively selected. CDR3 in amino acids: CATSRDRGSGSYGTQYF. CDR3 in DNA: TGTGCCACCAGCAGAGATCGGGGTAGCGGGAGTTATGGTACGCAGTATTTT.